Following are 21 T cell receptor beta chains from one sample sequenced in a study of blood T cell repertoires in COVID-19. The repertoire was sequenced with immunoSEQ multiplex PCR; TCRdb's copy has only in-frame clones and lacks some. Of tens of thousands of clones in the sample, around four fifths were seen once. Source material: peripheral blood. These TCRs come from a human donor in a cohort sampled during active COVID-19.

V usage is TRBV3-1 (or the pseudogene TRBV3-2) and J usage is TRBJ2-1; a possible D gene is TRBD1 (6 bases). The V gene's germline CDR1 is LGHDT and CDR2 YNNKEL (reference sequence). V lost 5 bases, J lost 9 bases, and 20 bases lay in between. The CDR3 is 15 residues long. The CDR3 coding sequence is TGTGCCAGCAGCAGAGGTGGAAGGGGGACCGGTGAGCAGTTCTTC. Translation gives CASSRGGRGTGEQFF.

In nucleotides, the CDR3 is TGTGCCAGCAGCCGGCCCGTTGCGGACAGGAACTATGGCTACACCTTC. Protein: CASSRPVADRNYGYTF. The V call is TRBV5-4, the J call TRBJ1-2, with TRBD1 identical over 7 bases. The CDR3 loop spans 16 amino acids. From germline, CDR1 is SGHNT and CDR2 YYREEE (reference sequence). V dropped 4 bases and J dropped 2; count of bases not matched to a gene: 11.

This clone was seen a handful of times. The rearrangement links TRBV5-1 to TRBJ2-1; 7 bases agree with TRBD1. V lost 1 base and J lost 6; bases outside the gene matches: 16. Germline lookup yields CDR1 SGHRS and CDR2 YFSETQ. The CDR3 loop spans 18 amino acids. This CDR3 reads CASSLRGPGQSPSNEQFF. The DNA of the CDR3 is TGCGCCAGCAGCTTGCGGGGTCCGGGACAGTCACCATCCAATGAGCAGTTCTTC.

The chain uses TRBV11-3 and TRBJ1-5, with 8 bases that match TRBD1. The CDR3 totals 16 residues. Per the germline V gene, CDR1 is SGHNT and CDR2 is YENEEA. V was clipped by 5 bases and J by 1 base; unmatched bases: 7. CDR3: CASSPRTGRSNQPQHF. CDR3 in DNA: TGTGCCAGCAGCCCCCGGACAGGGAGGAGCAATCAGCCCCAGCATTTT.

The chain employs TRBV7-8 and TRBJ1-4, with 9 bases that match TRBD1. Germline V gene sequence: CDR1 SGHVS, CDR2 FQNEAQ. This CDR3 contains 15 residues. Trimming removed 5 bases from V and 3 bases from J; junction bases left unmatched: 4. CDR3 nucleotides: TGTGCCAGCAGCCGCACAGGGGGCCCTAATGAAAAACTGTTTTTT. Encoded protein: CASSRTGGPNEKLFF.

This rearrangement joins TRBV7-2 to TRBJ2-3, with D possibly matching TRBD1 (5 bases). Germline CDR1 SGHTA, CDR2 FQGNSA. This CDR3 is 14 amino acids long. Trimming removed 1 base at V and 6 bases at J, with 11 bases between. CDR3 loop: CASSLESGKDTQYF. The CDR3 nucleotides are TGTGCCAGCAGCTTAGAGTCAGGGAAGGATACGCAGTATTTT.

The chain combines TRBV18 with TRBJ2-1; 7 bases fit TRBD1. With 1 base clipped from V and 5 bases from J, the junction kept 8 bases outside the gene matches. CDR1 and CDR2 from the germline V gene are KGHSH and LQKENI. CDR3 length equals 16 residues. The CDR3 coding sequence is TGTGCCAGCTCACCACAAGAAAGGCAGGGGGACAATGAGCAGTTCTTC. This sequence encodes CASSPQERQGDNEQFF.

This clone was seen once. This chain uses TRBV19 with TRBJ1-2, with a weak D call TRBD1 (5 bases). Germline assignment: CDR1 LNHDA and CDR2 SQIVND (reference sequence). This CDR3 region has 14 residues. Between the trimmed V and J ends, which lost 5 bases and 1 base, there was a span of 11 bases. CDR3 protein: CASSVPGVNYGYTF. The DNA of the CDR3 is TGTGCCAGTAGTGTTCCGGGGGTTAACTATGGCTACACCTTC.

The rearrangement uses TRBV9 and TRBJ2-7, with 9 bases fitting TRBD2. Trimming removed 2 bases from V and 6 bases from J; junction bases left unmatched: 9. Germline V gives CDR1 SGDLS, CDR2 YYNGEE. The CDR3 runs to 15 residues. CDR3 DNA sequence: TGTGCCAGCAGCGTCTCCGGGACTAGCAGGGTCGAGCAGTACTTC. Translation gives CASSVSGTSRVEQYF.

By share, this clone counts as medium-sized. The chain has TRBV5-1 and TRBJ2-7; 7 nucleotides match TRBD1. V shed 0 bases and J 2 bases; nucleotides not matched to a gene: 2. There are 14 residues in the CDR3. Germline CDR1 and CDR2: SGHRS and YFSETQ. The CDR3 nucleotides read TGCGCCAGCAGCTTGGGGGACAGAGCCTACGAGCAGTACTTC. As protein: CASSLGDRAYEQYF.

V usage is TRBV2 and J usage is TRBJ1-5; D may be TRBD1 (6 bases). In germline, CDR1 is SNHLY, CDR2 FYNNEI. V gave up 6 bases and J gave up 0 bases, with 12 bases separating them. The CDR3 spans 15 residues. As DNA, the CDR3 is TGTGCCAGCAGCGCCACAGGGATTAGCAATCAGCCCCAGCATTTT. Translation gives CASSATGISNQPQHF.

V usage is TRBV7-6 and J usage is TRBJ2-5; D not certain. From germline, CDR1 is SGHVS and CDR2 FNYEAQ. Trimming removed 1 base at V and 0 bases at J, with 15 bases between. CDR3 length equals 17 residues. The CDR3 spells CASSLGSGSTNQETQYF. Here the CDR3 DNA reads TGTGCCAGCAGCTTAGGTTCCGGGTCAACGAACCAAGAGACCCAGTACTTC. The whole variable domain, filled in from reference TRBV7-6 and TRBJ2-5, reads GAGVSQSPRYKVTKRGQDVALRCDPISGHVSLYWYRQALGQGPEFLTYFNYEAQQDKSGLPNDRFSAERPEGSISTLTIQRTEQRDSAMYRCASSLGSGSTNQETQYFGPGTRLLVL.

The rearrangement uses TRBV7-8 and TRBJ1-3; tentative D call: TRBD1 (6 bases). CDR3 length: 16 residues. V lost 3 bases to trimming and J lost 0 bases, with 12 bases between them. Germline V gene data show CDR1 as SGHVS and CDR2 as FQNEAQ. In DNA form, the CDR3 reads TGTGCCAGCAGCTTGACAGGACCCACCTCTGGAAACACCATATATTTT. Translation: CASSLTGPTSGNTIYF. Full variable domain (outside the CDR3, taken from reference TRBV7-8 and TRBJ1-3): GAGVSQSPRYKVAKRGQDVALRCDPISGHVSLFWYQQALGQGPEFLTYFQNEAQLDKSGLPSDRFFAERPEGSVSTLKIQRTQQEDSAVYLCASSLTGPTSGNTIYFGEGSWLTVV.

V gene TRBV19 combines with J gene TRBJ2-2, with D perhaps matching TRBD1 (6 bases). Germline V CDR1 and CDR2: LNHDA, SQIVND (reference sequence). V lost 3 bases to trimming and J lost 2 bases, with 10 bases between them. This CDR3 contains 15 residues. The CDR3: CASSIQGSNTGELFF. The DNA for the CDR3 is TGTGCCAGTAGTATTCAGGGGTCTAACACCGGGGAGCTGTTTTTT.

V is TRBV5-6 and J is TRBJ2-2; a weak D match, TRBD2 (6 bases). Trimming pared 6 bases from V and 7 bases from J, leaving 13 bases between. The CDR3 covers 13 residues. Per the germline V gene, CDR1 is SGHDT and CDR2 is YYEEEE. CDR3 region: CASTLSGDGELFF. CDR3 sequence (DNA): TGTGCCAGCACCCTTAGCGGAGACGGGGAGCTGTTTTTT. Complete variable domain (other parts from reference TRBV5-6 and TRBJ2-2): DAGVTQSPTHLIKTRGQQVTLRCSPKSGHDTVSWYQQALGQGPQFIFQYYEEEERQRGNFPDRFSGHQFPNYSSELNVNALLLGDSALYLCASTLSGDGELFFGEGSRLTVL.

This chain connects TRBV30 to TRBJ2-1; no definite D call. The CDR3 sequence is 12 residues long. Germline V lookup: CDR1 GTSNPN, CDR2 SVGIG (reference sequence). The ends were cut back, 0 bases at V and 14 bases at J, with 14 bases in the middle. CDR3 DNA: TGTGCCTGGAGTGTATCCAGCCGGGTGGAGTTCTTC. Protein product: CAWSVSSRVEFF.

The chain combines TRBV5-4 with TRBJ2-3; TRBD2 might be the D (6 bases). The length of the CDR3 is 16 residues. Germline V lookup: CDR1 SGHNT, CDR2 YYREEE (reference sequence). The ends were cut back, 2 bases at V and 3 bases at J, with 16 bases in the middle. CDR3 in DNA: TGTGCCAGCAGCTTAAATTCCGGGGGTGGTACAGATACGCAGTATTTT. It translates to CASSLNSGGGTDTQYF. The full variable domain, rest sourced from reference TRBV5-4 and TRBJ2-3, is ETGVTQSPTHLIKTRGQQVTLRCSSQSGHNTVSWYQQALGQGPQFIFQYYREEENGRGNFPPRFSGLQFPNYSSELNVNALELDDSALYLCASSLNSGGGTDTQYFGPGTRLTVL.

This chain joins TRBV5-1 and TRBJ1-1; possibly TRBD1 for D (6 bases). The V end lost 4 bases, the J end lost 4 bases, and 17 bases lay between the germline ends. Germline V lookup: CDR1 SGHRS, CDR2 YFSETQ. The CDR3 spans 15 residues. The CDR3 is CASSRSLQGPTEAFF. DNA of the CDR3: TGCGCCAGCAGCCGAAGCTTACAGGGTCCCACTGAAGCTTTCTTT.

By share of the sample, this clone is hyperexpanded. V is TRBV11-1 and J is TRBJ1-1, with 7 bases lining up with TRBD1. Losses at the gene ends were 3 bases for V and 1 base for J; bases not matched to a gene: 2. The CDR3 extends over 14 amino acids. CDR1 and CDR2 from the germline V gene are SGHAT and FQDESV (reference sequence). DNA of the CDR3: TGTGCCAGCAGCTTTGGGACAGCGAACACTGAAGCTTTCTTT. Encoded protein: CASSFGTANTEAFF.

The chain recombines TRBV29-1 with TRBJ1-4, with 8 bases matching TRBD1. V was clipped by 7 bases and J by 7 bases; unmatched bases: 8. Per germline, CDR1 SQVTM and CDR2 ANQGSEA. The CDR3 loop spans 13 amino acids. Here the CDR3 DNA reads TGCAGCGCCCGACAGGGGTCTACTGAAAAACTGTTTTTT. This sequence encodes CSARQGSTEKLFF. The full variable domain, completed using reference TRBV29-1 and TRBJ1-4, is SAVISQKPSRDICQRGTSLTIQCQVDSQVTMMFWYRQQPGQSLTLIATANQGSEATYESGFVIDKFPISRPNLTFSTLTVSNMSPEDSSIYLCSARQGSTEKLFFGSGTQLSVL.

V is TRBV14 and J is TRBJ1-6; 8 bases are a match to TRBD1. The junction had 5 bases not matched to a gene; V was cut back by 0 bases and J by 10 bases. The germline gives CDR1 SGHDN, CDR2 FVKESK. The CDR3 spans 15 residues. The CDR3: CASSQDLQGGSPLHF. The DNA for the CDR3 is TGTGCCAGCAGCCAAGATCTACAGGGGGGCTCACCCCTCCACTTT.